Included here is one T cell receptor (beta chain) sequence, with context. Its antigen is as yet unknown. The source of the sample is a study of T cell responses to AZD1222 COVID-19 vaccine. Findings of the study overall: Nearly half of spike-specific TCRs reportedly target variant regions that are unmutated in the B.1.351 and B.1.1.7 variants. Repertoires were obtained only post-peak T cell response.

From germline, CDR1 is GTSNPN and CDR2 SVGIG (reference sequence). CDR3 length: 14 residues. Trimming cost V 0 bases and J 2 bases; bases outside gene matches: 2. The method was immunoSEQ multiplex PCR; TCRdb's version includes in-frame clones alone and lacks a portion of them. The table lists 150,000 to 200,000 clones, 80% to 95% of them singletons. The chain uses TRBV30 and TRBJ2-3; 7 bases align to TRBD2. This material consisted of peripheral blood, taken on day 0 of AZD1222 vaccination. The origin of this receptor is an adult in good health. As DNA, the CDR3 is TGTGCCTGGAGTGTCGGGGGGATCACAGATACGCAGTATTTT. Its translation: CAWSVGGITDTQYF.